The 5 T cell receptor beta chains given below trace back to one sample, sequenced in a study of vaccination and CD4 T cells after COVID-19. CD4+ T cells that had been cultured provided DNA sequenced with the Oncomine TCR Beta short-read assay. In TCRdb, the PCR reads were re-called with MiXCR into one record per CDR3 protein. The sample contains around 14,000 distinct CDR3 sequences, roughly three fifths of which appear only once. The treatment here: roughly 11-day PBMC culture with coronavirus spike peptide pools or control peptides (ViraFEST assay). These receptors' antigens are unknown. Source material: CD4+ T cells from blood, cultured in vitro. All receptors derive from a human donor who had recovered from COVID-19.

There are a few counts of this clonotype. The rearrangement uses TRBV12-3 or TRBV12-4 and TRBJ1-6; D is perhaps TRBD1 (5 bases). The CDR3 extends over 13 amino acids. Trimming removed 8 bases at V and 7 bases at J, with 12 bases between. The DNA for the CDR3 is TGTGCCAGCGGGGGATACCCAAATTCACCCCTCCACTTT. Its protein product is CASGGYPNSPLHF.

This chain links TRBV20-1 with TRBJ1-6; D may be TRBD1 (6 bases). Germline CDR1 reads DFQATT; CDR2 reads SNEGSKA (reference sequence). V shed 5 bases and J shed 0 bases, with 8 bases lying between them. CDR3 length: 14 amino acids. The CDR3 DNA is TGCAGTGCTGACAGGAGCTCCTATAATTCACCCCTCCACTTT. This sequence encodes CSADRSSYNSPLHF.

The J gene is TRBJ1-6, the V gene TRBV20-1; possibly TRBD1 for D (6 bases). The CDR3 has 16 amino acids. V lost 6 bases and J lost 0, with 15 bases in between. Germline V gene sequence: CDR1 DFQATT, CDR2 SNEGSKA (reference sequence). The CDR3, as DNA: TGCAGTGCGCTGCCCGACAGGATCTCCTATAATTCACCCCTCCACTTT. Translation gives CSALPDRISYNSPLHF.

The chain joins TRBV6-2 or TRBV6-3 to TRBJ2-4, with 10 nucleotides matching TRBD1. The CDR3 is made up of 13 amino acids. The germline V gene has CDR1 MNHEY and CDR2 SVGEGT. J lost 15 bases, V lost 2 bases, and 7 bases had no gene match. The CDR3 DNA follows: TGTGCCAGCAGTTACCCCGACAGGGGGCTTGTGTACTTC. Its translation is CASSYPDRGLVYF.

The rearrangement links TRBV20-1 to TRBJ2-7; no clear D gene. CDR3 length equals 12 residues. The V gene lost 3 bases and the J gene lost 0 bases, with 6 bases spanning the gap. CDR1 and CDR2 (germline): DFQATT, SNEGSKA (reference sequence). CDR3 nucleotides: TGCAGTGCTAGTTACAGCTCCTACGAGCAGTACTTC. Its translation is CSASYSSYEQYF.